Listed below are T cell receptor beta chains from one sample, sequenced in a study of T-cell memory formation after mild COVID-19. TCRdb processed the 5' RACE reads anew with MiXCR; each CDR3 protein has one entry. Here the sample spans roughly 200,000 distinct CDR3 sequences, about a fifth being singletons. The material sequenced was PBMCs or a T cell subset sorted from them (not recorded which). The origin of the receptors is an adult woman who had mild COVID-19 (a few samples of this study predate the infection). Cell type and time point are not known. Each CDR3 is given with its conserved first and last residue. A D gene is named only where the DNA matches it firmly. The listing skips clone size in some rows; elsewhere it reads once, few, many or a size class.

D,J,V,size,DNA,CDR3
-,TRBJ2-1,TRBV9,-,TGTGCCAGCAGCGTAGATACGGACAATGAGCAGTTCTTC,CASSVDTDNEQFF
-,TRBJ2-1,TRBV12-3/TRBV12-4,-,TGTGCCAGCAGCGATCGGGACATCGTCTACAATGAGCAGTTCTTC,CASSDRDIVYNEQFF
-,TRBJ2-7,TRBV5-1,-,TGCGCCAGCAGCTTCGGCGACAGCTTGAACGAGCAGTACTTC,CASSFGDSLNEQYF
TRBD1,TRBJ1-2,TRBV19,-,TGTGCCAGTACCGCGGACAGGGCCTATGGCTACACCTTC,CASTADRAYGYTF
-,TRBJ1-1,TRBV7-9,few,TGTGCCAGCAGCTCCTACCTCGGGGGCCCGGGCACTGAAGCTTTCTTT,CASSSYLGGPGTEAFF
TRBD2,TRBJ2-3,TRBV20-1,-,TGCAGTGCTGGCACCACTAGCGGGGGGGCCCCAGATACGCAGTATTTT,CSAGTTSGGAPDTQYF
TRBD1,TRBJ1-1,TRBV7-3,-,TGTGCCAGCAGCTTGGACAGGGGCGCTGAAGCTTTCTTT,CASSLDRGAEAFF
-,TRBJ2-1,TRBV4-2,few,TGTGCCAGCAGCCAAGGGGGAGGGGGTGAGCAGTTCTTC,CASSQGGGGEQFF
TRBD2,TRBJ2-1,TRBV3-1,few,TGTGCCAGCAGCCAAGACCCGATTAGCGGGAGTTCCTACAATGAGCAGTTCTTC,CASSQDPISGSSYNEQFF
-,TRBJ2-1,TRBV7-9,-,TGTGCCAGCAGCTCCCCGCTTGGACACAATGAGCAGTTCTTC,CASSSPLGHNEQFF
-,TRBJ2-3,TRBV7-9,-,TGTGCCAGCAGCTTATCGAGGGAGAACACAGATACGCAGTATTTT,CASSLSRENTDTQYF
-,TRBJ2-2,TRBV7-6,few,TGTGCCAGCAGCTGGACCGGGACCCAAACCACCGGGGAGCTGTTTTTT,CASSWTGTQTTGELFF
-,TRBJ1-1,TRBV19,many,TGTGCCAGTAGTAGGAAGGGGTTAATCACTGAAGCTTTCTTT,CASSRKGLITEAFF
-,TRBJ2-1,TRBV6-5,-,TGTGCCAGCAGTTACTACGGCGAACTTAATGAGCAGTTCTTC,CASSYYGELNEQFF
TRBD2,TRBJ2-1,TRBV5-1,many,TGCGCCAGCAGCCCCGGGACTAGCTCCTACAATGAGCAGTTCTTC,CASSPGTSSYNEQFF
-,TRBJ2-7,TRBV29-1,many,TGCAGCGCCGAGGGGACGGAAAGCTACGAGCAGTACTTC,CSAEGTESYEQYF
-,TRBJ2-1,TRBV29-1,few,TGCAGCGTACAGGGCTCCTACAATGAGCAGTTCTTC,CSVQGSYNEQFF
-,TRBJ2-7,TRBV6-1,many,TGTGCCAGCAGTGAGGGGGGGCCTAGCTCCTACGAGCAGTACTTC,CASSEGGPSSYEQYF
-,TRBJ2-1,TRBV12-3/TRBV12-4,many,TGTGCCAGCAGTTTAACCCTCAGTCTAGCGAAGTACAATGAGCAGTTCTTC,CASSLTLSLAKYNEQFF
TRBD2,TRBJ2-1,TRBV10-3,-,TGTGCCACCCAGGGGACCGATAGCGGGAGTTCCTACAATGAGCAGTTCTTC,CATQGTDSGSSYNEQFF
-,TRBJ1-1,TRBV27,-,TGTGCCAGCAGTTACCCGACAGGCGGGGAAGCTTTCTTT,CASSYPTGGEAFF
TRBD1,TRBJ1-5,TRBV9,few,TGTGCCAGCAGCGAGGGACAGGGGCCCGATCAGCCCCAGCATTTT,CASSEGQGPDQPQHF
TRBD1,TRBJ1-6,TRBV6-5,-,TGTGCCAGCAGCCCGACAGGGAGGATCTCCTATAATTCACCCCTCCACTTT,CASSPTGRISYNSPLHF
-,TRBJ2-3,TRBV6-5,-,TGTGCCAGCAGTTACTCGATTAGTTGGGCCACAGATACGCAGTATTTT,CASSYSISWATDTQYF
TRBD2,TRBJ2-3,TRBV6-1,few,TGTGCCAGCAGTGAATGGCTAGCGGGCACAGATACGCAGTATTTT,CASSEWLAGTDTQYF
-,TRBJ1-2,TRBV12-3/TRBV12-4,-,TGTGCCAGCAGCACCACAGGGAGGTATGGCTACACCTTC,CASSTTGRYGYTF
-,TRBJ2-7,TRBV29-1,-,TGCAGCGTAGCTCACTTCCCCCGGGGGACGAGCCCCTCCTACGAGCAGTACTTC,CSVAHFPRGTSPSYEQYF
-,TRBJ1-1,TRBV20-1,-,TGCAGTGCTAGAGTTAACAGCAACACTGAAGCTTTCTTT,CSARVNSNTEAFF
-,TRBJ1-6,TRBV27,-,TGTGCCAGCAGTTCCGCCCGCTCCTATAATTCACCCCTCCACTTT,CASSSARSYNSPLHF
-,TRBJ2-3,TRBV24-1,-,TGTGCCACCAGTGATTCCGGAGATACGCAGTATTTT,CATSDSGDTQYF
-,TRBJ2-2,TRBV27,few,TGTGCCAGCAGTTTCGGTCTGGGCGCCAGGGAGCTGTTTTTT,CASSFGLGARELFF
-,TRBJ1-2,TRBV2,-,TGTGCCAGCGGACCGATGGGCCACCACGTCAGCCCGGCGGGTGGCTACACCTTC,CASGPMGHHVSPAGGYTF
TRBD2,TRBJ2-1,TRBV12-3/TRBV12-4,few,TGTGCCAGCAGGCTACTAGCGGGGGCCGACTACAATGAGCAGTTCTTC,CASRLLAGADYNEQFF
-,TRBJ1-3,TRBV5-8,-,TGTGCCAGCAGCTTGCTCACAGCTGGAAACACCATATATTTT,CASSLLTAGNTIYF
TRBD1,TRBJ2-7,TRBV20-1,few,TGCAGTGCTAGAGATAGGGGACAGCCCTCCTACGAGCAGTACTTC,CSARDRGQPSYEQYF
TRBD1,TRBJ1-1,TRBV5-1,few,TGCGCCAGCAGCTTGGACAGGGGAAGGACTGAAGCTTTCTTT,CASSLDRGRTEAFF
TRBD1,TRBJ2-7,TRBV29-1,-,TGCAGCGTTGAGGGCTCGGGGCAGGGGGCTACCGAGCAGTACTTC,CSVEGSGQGATEQYF
-,TRBJ1-2,TRBV20-1,few,TGCAGTGCTCCGGGACCGCCGAATAGTGGCTACACCTTC,CSAPGPPNSGYTF
-,TRBJ2-7,TRBV12-3/TRBV12-4,few,TGTGCCAGCATGACCCGGGGCAGGCCTGAGCAGTACTTC,CASMTRGRPEQYF
TRBD2,TRBJ2-1,TRBV12-3/TRBV12-4,many,TGTGCCAGCAGTTCGGGACTAGCGGGAGGGGGGAATGAGCAGTTCTTC,CASSSGLAGGGNEQFF
-,TRBJ2-1,TRBV6-5,-,TGTGCCAGCAGCTTGACTAAGAATGAGCAGTTCTTC,CASSLTKNEQFF
TRBD1,TRBJ2-2,TRBV4-3,few,TGCGCCAGCAGCCCTGGGGACAGGACCGGGGAGCTGTTTTTT,CASSPGDRTGELFF